These T cell receptor beta chains were read from a single sample in a study of tumor-infiltrating lymphocytes in primary liver carcinoma. In TCRdb, the multiplex PCR reads were re-called with MiXCR into one record per CDR3 protein. Of roughly 80,000 distinct CDR3 sequences in the sample, under 75% were seen once. The sequenced sample was tumor-adjacent normal liver tissue. Receptors originate from a man in his forties or fifties with primary liver carcinoma and hepatitis B virus infection. Each CDR3 is given with its conserved first and last residue.

j_call,v_call,cdr3_aa
TRBJ2-7,TRBV19,CASNNPGQAVSYEQYF
TRBJ2-1,TRBV7-9,CASTPFEVVYNEQFF
TRBJ2-4,TRBV4-3,CANSQDGSLTENIQYF
TRBJ2-7,TRBV28,CASSFLTSNYEQYF
TRBJ2-7,TRBV7-9,CATLEGGGNEQYF
TRBJ2-7,TRBV11-2,CASSFGGASGPYF
TRBJ2-3,TRBV28,CVSRSPTSGRIDTQCF
TRBJ2-3,TRBV11-2,CASSFRTGSRQDMQYF
TRBJ2-3,TRBV29-1,CSVEEGLAQHYF
TRBJ2-2,TRBV29-1,CSILGPGHTGELFF
TRBJ2-7,TRBV6-2/TRBV6-3,CASSLRDRAHEQYF
TRBJ2-7,TRBV4-2,CANCQAASGVYYEQYF
TRBJ2-1,TRBV28,CASSLGRRLAGLNEQFF
TRBJ2-2,TRBV5-4,CASSLRLAGKNTGELFF
TRBJ1-1,TRBV6-2/TRBV6-3,CASSFTGGSNTEAFF
TRBJ2-7,TRBV6-1,CASSEALGEPSNEQYF
TRBJ2-1,TRBV6-1,CASIRDSNEQFF
TRBJ2-3,TRBV29-1,CSVFGTSGFIDTQYF
TRBJ2-3,TRBV28,CASSPLRQVTDTQYF
TRBJ1-1,TRBV28,CASSLPNGQGHTEAFF
TRBJ2-1,TRBV20-1,CSAGTSGSLGYNEQFF
TRBJ1-5,TRBV6-2/TRBV6-3,CASTLDSYSNLSRHF
TRBJ2-4,TRBV5-5,CASSLEQAKNIQYF
TRBJ1-1,TRBV6-5,CASKMTGRETEAFF
TRBJ2-1,TRBV28,CANKIGLGQYNEQFF
TRBJ2-7,TRBV29-1,CNVARGQRGSYEQCF
TRBJ1-5,TRBV6-1,CASSQNREQPQHF
TRBJ2-2,TRBV6-2/TRBV6-3,CASCYSSGGELSF
TRBJ2-1,TRBV5-1,CASTLDAGSGRSYNEQFF
TRBJ2-7,TRBV12-3/TRBV12-4,CASSKGFGGGHEQYF
TRBJ2-7,TRBV6-6,CASSSTPGQGAREQYF
TRBJ2-2,TRBV11-2,CASSFAGSNTGELFF
TRBJ2-1,TRBV29-1,CSVAALRPWSRQEQFF